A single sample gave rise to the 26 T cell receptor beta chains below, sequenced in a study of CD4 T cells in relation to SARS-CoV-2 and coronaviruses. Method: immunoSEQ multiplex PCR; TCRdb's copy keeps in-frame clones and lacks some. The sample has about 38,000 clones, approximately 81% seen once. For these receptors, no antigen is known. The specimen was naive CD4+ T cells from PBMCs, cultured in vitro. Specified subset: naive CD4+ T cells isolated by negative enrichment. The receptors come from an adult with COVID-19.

CDR3 loop: CASSVGGLSNTEAFF. The CDR3 DNA is TGTGCCAGCAGCGTAGGGGGACTCTCGAACACTGAAGCTTTCTTT. V is TRBV9 and J is TRBJ1-1, with TRBD1 as a possible D gene (5 bases). The V and J ends lost 0 bases and 1 base respectively, with 10 bases between them. Germline V gene lookup returns CDR1 SGDLS and CDR2 YYNGEE. The CDR3 has 15 residues.

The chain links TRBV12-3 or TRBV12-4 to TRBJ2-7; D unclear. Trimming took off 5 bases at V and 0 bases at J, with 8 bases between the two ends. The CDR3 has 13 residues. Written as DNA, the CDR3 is TGTGCCAGCAGTACCTACGGCTCCTACGAGCAGTACTTC. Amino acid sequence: CASSTYGSYEQYF.

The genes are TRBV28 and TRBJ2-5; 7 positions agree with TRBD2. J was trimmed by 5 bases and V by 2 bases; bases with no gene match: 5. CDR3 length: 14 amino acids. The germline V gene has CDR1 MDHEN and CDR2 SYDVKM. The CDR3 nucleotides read TGTGCCAGCAGTTTAAACCAGGGAGGGGAGACCCAGTACTTC. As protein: CASSLNQGGETQYF.

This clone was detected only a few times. The CDR3 is CASTGEALDSPLHF. For the CDR3, the DNA is TGTGCCAGCACGGGGGAGGCCTTAGATTCACCCCTCCACTTT. The chain links TRBV7-9 to TRBJ1-6; tentatively, D is TRBD1 (5 bases). This CDR3 has 14 residues. CDR1 and CDR2 (germline): SEHNR, FQNEAQ (reference sequence). The germline V and J ends were trimmed by 7 bases and 8 bases, with 15 bases remaining between them.

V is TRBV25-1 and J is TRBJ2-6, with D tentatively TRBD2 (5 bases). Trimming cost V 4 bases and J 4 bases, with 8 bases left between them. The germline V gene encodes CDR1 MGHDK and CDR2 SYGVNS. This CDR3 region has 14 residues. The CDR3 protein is CASSGTGGANVLTF. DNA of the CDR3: TGTGCCAGCAGTGGCACGGGGGGGGCCAACGTCCTGACTTTC.

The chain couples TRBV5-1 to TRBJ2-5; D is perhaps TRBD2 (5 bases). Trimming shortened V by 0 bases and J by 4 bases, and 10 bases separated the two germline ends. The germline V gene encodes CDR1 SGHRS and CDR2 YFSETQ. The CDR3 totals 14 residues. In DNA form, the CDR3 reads TGCGCCAGCAGCTTGGACCCCGGGGTAGAGACCCAGTACTTC. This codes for CASSLDPGVETQYF.

The CDR3 region has the DNA TGCGCCAGCAGCCAAGGACACAAAAACATTCAGTACTTC. This sequence encodes CASSQGHKNIQYF. The gene calls are TRBV4-1 and TRBJ2-4; D gene uncertain. CDR1 MGHRA and CDR2 YSYEKL come from the germline V gene. The CDR3 has 13 amino acids. Trimming stripped 1 base from V and 3 bases from J, with 4 bases between.

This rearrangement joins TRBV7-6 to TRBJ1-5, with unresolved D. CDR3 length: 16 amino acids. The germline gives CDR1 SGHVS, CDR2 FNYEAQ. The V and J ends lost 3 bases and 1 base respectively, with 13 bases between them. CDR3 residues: CASSLGGLGSNQPQHF. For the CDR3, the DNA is TGTGCCAGCAGCTTGGGAGGGTTAGGGAGCAATCAGCCCCAGCATTTT.

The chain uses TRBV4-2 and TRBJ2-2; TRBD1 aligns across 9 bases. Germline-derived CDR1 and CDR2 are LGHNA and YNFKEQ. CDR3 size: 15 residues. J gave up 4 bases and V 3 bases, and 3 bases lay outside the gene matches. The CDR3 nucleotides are TGTGCCAGCAGCCACGGGACAGGGAGCACCGGGGAGCTGTTTTTT. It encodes CASSHGTGSTGELFF.

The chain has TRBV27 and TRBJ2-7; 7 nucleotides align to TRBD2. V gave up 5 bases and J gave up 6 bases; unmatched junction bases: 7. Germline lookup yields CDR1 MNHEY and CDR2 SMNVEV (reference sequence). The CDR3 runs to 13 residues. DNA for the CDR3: TGTGCCAGCAGTCTCCACTCGGGGGGCGAGCAGTACTTC. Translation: CASSLHSGGEQYF.

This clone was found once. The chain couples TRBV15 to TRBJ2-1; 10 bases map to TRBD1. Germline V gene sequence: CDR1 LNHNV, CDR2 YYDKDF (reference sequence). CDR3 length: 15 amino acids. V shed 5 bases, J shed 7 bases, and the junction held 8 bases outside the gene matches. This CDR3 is CATSSRQGAHNEQFF. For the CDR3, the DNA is TGTGCCACCAGCTCACGACAGGGGGCGCATAATGAGCAGTTCTTC.

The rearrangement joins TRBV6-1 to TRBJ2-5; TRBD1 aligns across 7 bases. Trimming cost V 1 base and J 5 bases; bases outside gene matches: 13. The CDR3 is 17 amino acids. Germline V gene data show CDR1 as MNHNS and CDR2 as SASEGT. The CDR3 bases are TGTGCCAGCAGTGAAGGGGGACAGTTTGTAATAAGGGAGACCCAGTACTTC. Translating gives CASSEGGQFVIRETQYF.

DNA for the CDR3: TGCGCCAGCAGCCAAGTACTCCGGCTAGCGGGGGAACAAGAGACCCAGTACTTC. This gives the protein CASSQVLRLAGEQETQYF. The chain is built from TRBV4-1 and TRBJ2-5; 10 bases are shared with TRBD2. The germline V gene has CDR1 MGHRA and CDR2 YSYEKL. V lost 1 base to trimming and J lost 2 bases; unmatched junction nucleotides: 10. This CDR3 is 18 amino acids long.

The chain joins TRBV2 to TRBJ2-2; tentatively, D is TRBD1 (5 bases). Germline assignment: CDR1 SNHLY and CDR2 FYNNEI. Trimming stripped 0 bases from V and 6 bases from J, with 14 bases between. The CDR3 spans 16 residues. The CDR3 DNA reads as TGTGCCAGCAGTGAAGCAGGGGCTAGTGGTCCCGGGGAGCTGTTTTTT. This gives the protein CASSEAGASGPGELFF.

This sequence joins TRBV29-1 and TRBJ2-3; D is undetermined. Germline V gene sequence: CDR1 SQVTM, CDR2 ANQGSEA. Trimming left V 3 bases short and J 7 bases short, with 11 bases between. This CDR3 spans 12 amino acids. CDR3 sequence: CSVESNRYTQYF. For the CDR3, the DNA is TGCAGCGTTGAGTCTAACAGATATACGCAGTATTTT.

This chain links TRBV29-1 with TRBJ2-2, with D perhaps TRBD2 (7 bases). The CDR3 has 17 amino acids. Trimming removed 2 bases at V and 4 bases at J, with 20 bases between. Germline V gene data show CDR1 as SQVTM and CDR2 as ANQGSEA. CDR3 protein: CSVEPPGGPRGTGELFF. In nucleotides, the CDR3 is TGCAGCGTTGAACCTCCCGGGGGGCCCCGGGGCACCGGGGAGCTGTTTTTT.

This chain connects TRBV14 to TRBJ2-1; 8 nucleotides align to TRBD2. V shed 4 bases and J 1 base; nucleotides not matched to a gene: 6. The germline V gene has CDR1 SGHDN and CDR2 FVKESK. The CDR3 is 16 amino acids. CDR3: CASSRGGGLSYNEQFF. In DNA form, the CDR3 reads TGTGCCAGCAGCCGCGGCGGGGGGCTTTCCTACAATGAGCAGTTCTTC.

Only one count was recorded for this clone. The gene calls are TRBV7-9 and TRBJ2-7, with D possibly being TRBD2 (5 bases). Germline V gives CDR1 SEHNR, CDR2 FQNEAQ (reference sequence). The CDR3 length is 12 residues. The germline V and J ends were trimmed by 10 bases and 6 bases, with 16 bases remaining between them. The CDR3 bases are TGTGCCACCGACAACGGGGTCGGCGAGCAGTACTTC. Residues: CATDNGVGEQYF.

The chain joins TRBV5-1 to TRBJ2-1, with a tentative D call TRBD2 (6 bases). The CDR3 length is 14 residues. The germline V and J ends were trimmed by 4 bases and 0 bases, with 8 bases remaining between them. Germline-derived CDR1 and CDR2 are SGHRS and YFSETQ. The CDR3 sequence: CASSPTSSYNEQFF. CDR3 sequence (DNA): TGCGCCAGCAGCCCGACTAGCTCCTACAATGAGCAGTTCTTC.

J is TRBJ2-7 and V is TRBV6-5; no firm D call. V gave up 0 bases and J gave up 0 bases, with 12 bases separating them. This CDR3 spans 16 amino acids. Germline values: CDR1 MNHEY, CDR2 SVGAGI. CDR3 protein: CASSYSIIESSYEQYF. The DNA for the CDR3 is TGTGCCAGCAGTTACTCTATCATCGAGAGCTCCTACGAGCAGTACTTC.

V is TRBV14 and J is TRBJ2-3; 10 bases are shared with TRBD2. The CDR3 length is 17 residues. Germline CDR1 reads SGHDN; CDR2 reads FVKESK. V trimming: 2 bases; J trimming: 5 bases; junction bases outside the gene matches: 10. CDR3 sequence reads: CASSQNHASGSLDTQYF. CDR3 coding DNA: TGTGCCAGCAGCCAAAACCACGCTAGCGGGAGTCTAGATACGCAGTATTTT.

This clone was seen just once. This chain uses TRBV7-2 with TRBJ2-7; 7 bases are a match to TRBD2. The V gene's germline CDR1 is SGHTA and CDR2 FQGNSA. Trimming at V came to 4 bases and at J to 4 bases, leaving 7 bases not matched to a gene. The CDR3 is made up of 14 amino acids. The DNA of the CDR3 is TGTGCCAGCAGCTCTAGCGGCTCCAGGTACGAGCAGTACTTC. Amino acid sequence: CASSSSGSRYEQYF.

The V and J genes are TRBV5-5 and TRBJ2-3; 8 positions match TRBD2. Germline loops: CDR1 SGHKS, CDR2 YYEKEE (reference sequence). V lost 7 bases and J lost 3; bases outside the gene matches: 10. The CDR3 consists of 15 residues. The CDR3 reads CASSQTGGLTDTQYF. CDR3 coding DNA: TGTGCCAGCTCCCAAACGGGGGGGCTAACAGATACGCAGTATTTT.

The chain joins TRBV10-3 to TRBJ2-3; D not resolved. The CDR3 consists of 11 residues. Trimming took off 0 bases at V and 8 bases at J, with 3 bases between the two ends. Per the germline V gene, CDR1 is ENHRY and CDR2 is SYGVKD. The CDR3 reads CAISESGTQYF. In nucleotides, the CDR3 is TGTGCCATCAGTGAGTCTGGTACGCAGTATTTT.

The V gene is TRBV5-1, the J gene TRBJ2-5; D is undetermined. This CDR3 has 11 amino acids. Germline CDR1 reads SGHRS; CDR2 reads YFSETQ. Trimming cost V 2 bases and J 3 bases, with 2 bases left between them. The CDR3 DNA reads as TGCGCCAGCAGCTTAGAAGAGACCCAGTACTTC. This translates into CASSLEETQYF.

The CDR3 nucleotides are TGTGCCACCAGTGATTTCGGCCGGAAAGCTTTCTTT. This codes for CATSDFGRKAFF. The chain uses TRBV24-1 and TRBJ1-1; unclear D gene. The CDR3 covers 12 residues. V gave up 1 base and J gave up 9 bases, with 8 bases separating them. Per germline, CDR1 KGHDR and CDR2 SFDVKD.